The subject of this entry is one T cell receptor beta chain. Antigen unknown. A much bigger clone sits one base away, suggesting this may be a read error. There are 15 residues in the CDR3. Germline CDR1 is MNHNS and CDR2 is SASEGT. This sample was included in a study of tumor and adjacent non-tumor tissue in lung cancer. Study-level information: Patients comprised about a dozen adenocarcinoma, a couple of squamous cell carcinoma and 1 small cell lung cancer. On average, productive TCRbeta reads reached roughly 4 million per sample. Study-wide findings and caveats: Patients with more diverse tumor TCRs had worse survival. TCR diversity was significantly greater in tumor than normal lung tissue.

The template was RNA from unsorted bulk tissue. TCRbeta libraries were built with three rounds of nested PCR, modified from ARM-PCR. TCRdb analysed the multiplex PCR reads with MiXCR anew, one entry per CDR3 protein. The sample has 200,000 to 250,000 distinct CDR3 sequences, about 71% seen once. The sequence came from a man between 60 and 75 years old with non-small cell lung cancer. This chain links TRBV6-1 with TRBJ2-1; the match to TRBD1 covers 10 bases. Sequenced: lung tumor tissue. This CDR3 reads CASSGRTGGNNERFF. CDR3 nucleotide sequence: TGTGCCAGCAGTGGGCGGACAGGGGGTAACAATGAGCGGTTCTTC.